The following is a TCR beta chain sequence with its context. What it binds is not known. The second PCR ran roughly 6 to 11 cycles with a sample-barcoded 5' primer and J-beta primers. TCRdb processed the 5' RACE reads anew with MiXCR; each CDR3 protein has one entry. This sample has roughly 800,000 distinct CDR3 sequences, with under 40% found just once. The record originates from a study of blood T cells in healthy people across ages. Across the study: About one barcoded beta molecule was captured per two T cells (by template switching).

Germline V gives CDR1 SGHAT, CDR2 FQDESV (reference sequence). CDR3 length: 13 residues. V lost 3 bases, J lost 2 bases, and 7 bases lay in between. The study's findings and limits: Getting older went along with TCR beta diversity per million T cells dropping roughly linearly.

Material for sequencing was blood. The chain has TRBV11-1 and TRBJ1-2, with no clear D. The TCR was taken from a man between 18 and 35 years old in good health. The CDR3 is CASSLMENYGYTF. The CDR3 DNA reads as TGTGCCAGCAGCTTGATGGAAAACTATGGCTACACCTTC.